The 27 T cell receptor beta chains below come from one sample, sequenced in a study of blood T cell repertoires in COVID-19. Repertoires were generated with immunoSEQ multiplex PCR, while TCRdb's copy carries only in-frame clones and drops some. The repertoire holds about 300,000 clones, with around 84% as singletons. Specimen: PBMCs or T cells enriched from blood (not recorded which). These receptors were taken from a woman younger than 45 who had been exposed to COVID-19.

This chain links TRBV5-6 with TRBJ1-2, with TRBD1 identical over 8 bases. V trimming: 0 bases; J trimming: 3 bases; junction bases outside the gene matches: 7. CDR3 length: 16 residues. Germline V gene lookup returns CDR1 SGHDT and CDR2 YYEEEE. The CDR3 DNA sequence: TGTGCCAGCAGCTTGGCGGCAGGACAGGGCCACTATGGCTACACCTTC. Its protein product is CASSLAAGQGHYGYTF.

The chain couples TRBV28 to TRBJ2-3; 15 nucleotides match TRBD2. CDR3 length equals 15 residues. CDR1 and CDR2 from the germline V gene are MDHEN and SYDVKM. V lost 6 bases to trimming and J lost 3 bases; unmatched junction nucleotides: 1. CDR3 in DNA: TGTGCCAGCAGGGGGACTAGCGGGGGGACAGATACGCAGTATTTT. Translated: CASRGTSGGTDTQYF. The complete variable domain, with remaining parts taken from reference TRBV28 and TRBJ2-3, reads DVKVTQSSRYLVKRTGEKVFLECVQDMDHENMFWYRQDPGLGLRLIYFSYDVKMKEKGDIPEGYSVSREKKERFSLILESASTNQTSMYLCASRGTSGGTDTQYFGPGTRLTVL.

The chain recombines TRBV2 with TRBJ1-6; D call uncertain. Germline CDR1 reads SNHLY; CDR2 reads FYNNEI. Trimming took off 11 bases at V and 5 bases at J, with 16 bases between the two ends. The CDR3 totals 14 residues. The CDR3 coding sequence is TGTGCCGCTAGGAGGAGCCAGAATAATTCACCCCTCCACTTT. This gives the protein CAARRSQNNSPLHF.

This clone appeared once. The chain couples TRBV30 to TRBJ1-2; 11 positions match TRBD1. The CDR3 is 13 amino acids. J was trimmed by 6 bases and V by 1 base; bases with no gene match: 1. CDR1 is GTSNPN, CDR2 SVGIG, per germline (reference sequence). CDR3: CAWSGTGGDGYTF. The CDR3 DNA reads TGTGCCTGGAGTGGGACAGGGGGCGATGGCTACACCTTC.

The chain combines TRBV30 with TRBJ1-1; a possible D gene is TRBD1 (5 bases). The V end was cut by 3 bases, the J end by 8 bases, with 13 bases between. Germline CDR1 GTSNPN, CDR2 SVGIG (reference sequence). The CDR3 is 12 amino acids. The CDR3 is CAWSPRGVEAFF. The CDR3 coding sequence is TGTGCCTGGAGCCCCCGGGGGGTAGAAGCTTTCTTT. Based on the CDR3 plus reference TRBV30 and TRBJ1-1, the full variable domain is SQTIHQWPATLVQPVGSPLSLECTVEGTSNPNLYWYRQAAGRGLQLLFYSVGIGQISSEVPQNLSASRPQDRQFILSSKKLLLSDSGFYLCAWSPRGVEAFFGQGTRLTVV.

The chain links TRBV28 to TRBJ1-5; D might be TRBD1 (6 bases). V lost 2 bases and J lost 4, with 9 bases in between. This CDR3 is built from 14 residues. Germline CDR1 is MDHEN and CDR2 is SYDVKM. CDR3 nucleotides: TGTGCCAGCAGTTTAACCAGGGGTAATCAGCCCCAGCATTTT. Translated, it gives CASSLTRGNQPQHF.

V is TRBV19 and J is TRBJ2-7; 11 bases are a match to TRBD1. The length of the CDR3 is 15 residues. With V trimmed by 8 bases and J by 3 bases, 9 bases remained unmatched. Germline-derived CDR1 and CDR2 are LNHDA and SQIVND (reference sequence). CDR3 residues: CASRPGTGGNYEQYF. The DNA of the CDR3 is TGTGCCAGTCGCCCCGGGACAGGGGGGAACTACGAGCAGTACTTC. The complete variable domain, with remaining parts taken from reference TRBV19 and TRBJ2-7, reads DGGITQSPKYLFRKEGQNVTLSCEQNLNHDAMYWYRQDPGQGLRLIYYSQIVNDFQKGDIAEGYSVSREKKESFPLTVTSAQKNPTAFYLCASRPGTGGNYEQYFGPGTRLTVT.

This chain uses TRBV2 with TRBJ1-6, with D maybe TRBD1 (5 bases). This CDR3 has 15 residues. V shed 6 bases and J shed 7 bases, with 16 bases lying between them. From germline, CDR1 is SNHLY and CDR2 FYNNEI. The CDR3 loop reads CASRGRTNSNSPLHF. The CDR3, as DNA: TGTGCCAGCAGGGGACGGACTAATTCAAATTCACCCCTCCACTTT.

This clone was detected once. This chain connects TRBV18 to TRBJ1-4; TRBD1 agrees at 8 bases. With V trimmed by 3 bases and J by 2 bases, 2 bases remained unmatched. Germline CDR1 is KGHSH and CDR2 is LQKENI. This CDR3 has 15 residues. DNA of the CDR3: TGTGCCAGCTCACCCGACAGGGGCACTAATGAAAAACTGTTTTTT. Translation gives CASSPDRGTNEKLFF. Full variable domain (rest looked up from reference TRBV18 and TRBJ1-4): NAGVMQNPRHLVRRRGQEARLRCSPMKGHSHVYWYRQLPEEGLKFMVYLQKENIIDESGMPKERFSAEFPKEGPSILRIQQVVRGDSAAYFCASSPDRGTNEKLFFGSGTQLSVL.

The chain is built from TRBV13 and TRBJ2-7; no reliable D call. In germline, CDR1 is PRHDT, CDR2 FYEKMQ (reference sequence). V gave up 4 bases and J gave up 2 bases, with 12 bases separating them. The CDR3 consists of 14 residues. CDR3 nucleotide sequence: TGTGCCAGCAGCTCCCCCTGGGCTCCCTACGAGCAGTACTTC. This sequence encodes CASSSPWAPYEQYF.

This chain links TRBV30 with TRBJ1-4, with TRBD1 identical over 9 bases. V shed 3 bases, J shed 6 bases, and the junction held 8 bases outside the gene matches. Germline V gene sequence: CDR1 GTSNPN, CDR2 SVGIG (reference sequence). The CDR3 length is 15 residues. CDR3 sequence (DNA): TGTGCCTGGAGCCTAACCGGGACAGGGTATGAAAAACTGTTTTTT. Translation gives CAWSLTGTGYEKLFF.

This clone was seen just once. The CDR3 loop is CASSHRGWTEAFF. The CDR3 DNA follows: TGTGCCAGCAGTCACAGGGGCTGGACTGAAGCTTTCTTT. J is TRBJ1-1 and V is TRBV6-2 or TRBV6-3, with 7 bases fitting TRBD1. Germline V lookup: CDR1 MNHEY, CDR2 SVGEGT. Trimming cost V 5 bases and J 5 bases; bases outside gene matches: 5. The length of the CDR3 is 13 residues.

This chain connects TRBV28 to TRBJ2-7; D call uncertain. The length of the CDR3 is 12 residues. Germline CDR1 MDHEN, CDR2 SYDVKM. V gave up 7 bases and J gave up 0 bases, with 7 bases separating them. This CDR3 reads CASTESSYEQYF. DNA of the CDR3: TGTGCCAGCACGGAGAGCTCCTACGAGCAGTACTTC.

This chain uses TRBV19 with TRBJ2-7, with TRBD2 matching over 11 bases. The V gene's germline CDR1 is LNHDA and CDR2 SQIVND (reference sequence). V trimming: 5 bases; J trimming: 1 base; junction bases outside the gene matches: 10. This CDR3 has 17 amino acids. The CDR3 DNA sequence: TGTGCCAGTAGTTCCGTCAATAGCGGGGGGGCTTCCTACGAGCAGTACTTC. This encodes CASSSVNSGGASYEQYF.

The chain is built from TRBV7-9 and TRBJ2-3, with D possibly matching TRBD2 (6 bases). The V end was cut by 2 bases, the J end by 5 bases, with 11 bases between. Per the germline V gene, CDR1 is SEHNR and CDR2 is FQNEAQ (reference sequence). CDR3 length: 14 residues. Here the CDR3 DNA reads TGTGCCAGCAGCTTATCCGGGACTGTAGATACGCAGTATTTT. Translation: CASSLSGTVDTQYF.

V usage is TRBV7-2 and J usage is TRBJ1-1; possibly TRBD1 for D (5 bases). With 5 bases removed from V and 5 bases from J, the gap between germline ends came to 12 bases. This CDR3 is 13 amino acids long. The germline V gene has CDR1 SGHTA and CDR2 FQGNSA. For the CDR3, the DNA is TGTGCCAGCAGCCAGAGACAGAGGACTGAAGCTTTCTTT. Encoded protein: CASSQRQRTEAFF.

The rearrangement uses TRBV28 and TRBJ1-5, with 7 bases identical to TRBD1. The CDR3 runs to 16 residues. Germline CDR1 reads MDHEN; CDR2 reads SYDVKM. With 5 bases clipped from V and 7 bases from J, the junction kept 14 bases outside the gene matches. The CDR3 nucleotides are TGTGCCAGCAGTACCTACAGGGGTTCTATCGGCCAGCCCCAGCATTTT. As protein: CASSTYRGSIGQPQHF.

The V gene is TRBV6-4, the J gene TRBJ2-2; TRBD1 matches at 8 bases. Per the germline V gene, CDR1 is MRHNA and CDR2 is SNTAGT. V shed 6 bases and J 3 bases; nucleotides not matched to a gene: 6. The CDR3 loop spans 15 amino acids. The CDR3 nucleotides are TGTGCCAGCAGACGACAGGGGAGTCACACCGGGGAGCTGTTTTTT. It yields the protein CASRRQGSHTGELFF.

This chain uses TRBV19 with TRBJ2-7; D is perhaps TRBD2 (7 bases). This CDR3 is built from 15 residues. CDR1 is LNHDA, CDR2 SQIVND, per germline (reference sequence). With 4 bases removed from V and 3 bases from J, the gap between germline ends came to 16 bases. CDR3 sequence (DNA): TGTGCCAGTAGTACCCCCCGGGGGGCTTTCTACGAGCAGTACTTC. It specifies CASSTPRGAFYEQYF.

This sequence joins TRBV5-5 and TRBJ2-5; a weak D match, TRBD1 (5 bases). Between the trimmed V and J ends, which lost 4 bases and 3 bases, there was a span of 16 bases. Germline CDR1 and CDR2: SGHKS and YYEKEE (reference sequence). The length of the CDR3 is 15 residues. In DNA form, the CDR3 reads TGTGCCAGCAGCCGGAGTCCGCAGGGCGAAGAGACCCAGTACTTC. It encodes CASSRSPQGEETQYF.

This rearrangement joins TRBV5-5 to TRBJ2-1, with 9 positions matching TRBD1. Germline CDR1 and CDR2: SGHKS and YYEKEE (reference sequence). The V and J ends lost 4 bases and 0 bases, in that order; junction bases with no gene match: 8. CDR3 size: 17 residues. The CDR3 nucleotides are TGTGCCAGCAGCACCCGGGACAGGGTTTCCTCCTACAATGAGCAGTTCTTC. This gives the protein CASSTRDRVSSYNEQFF.

The rearrangement joins TRBV6-1 to TRBJ2-7, with TRBD2 identical over 7 bases. The ends lost 1 base at V and 4 bases at J; junction bases unmatched: 7. Germline V gene data show CDR1 as MNHNS and CDR2 as SASEGT. The CDR3 has 15 amino acids. CDR3 loop: CASSEVRGLLYEQYF. The CDR3 DNA reads as TGTGCCAGCAGTGAAGTAAGGGGACTACTATACGAGCAGTACTTC.

The V gene is TRBV5-6, the J gene TRBJ1-5; 8 bases line up with TRBD1. There are 18 residues in the CDR3. Germline CDR1 and CDR2: SGHDT and YYEEEE. Unmatched junction bases numbered 12, after V lost 4 bases and J lost 0 bases. The CDR3 DNA is TGTGCCAGCAGCCGTCTGACAGGGGCGAGAAATAGCAATCAGCCCCAGCATTTT. It translates to CASSRLTGARNSNQPQHF.

This chain joins TRBV10-3 and TRBJ2-1; D might be TRBD2 (6 bases). The CDR3 is 17 residues long. Germline CDR1 and CDR2: ENHRY and SYGVKD. Between the trimmed V and J ends, which lost 3 bases and 0 bases, there was a span of 15 bases. The CDR3, as DNA: TGTGCCATCAGTGATCTCTCGGGCGGGAACTCCTACAATGAGCAGTTCTTC. As protein: CAISDLSGGNSYNEQFF.

This clone was seen once. The chain links TRBV3-1 (or the pseudogene TRBV3-2) to TRBJ2-7, with TRBD1 identical over 7 bases. CDR1 and CDR2 (germline): LGHDT, YNNKEL (reference sequence). This CDR3 spans 13 amino acids. The ends lost 4 bases at V and 1 base at J; junction bases unmatched: 1. In DNA form, the CDR3 reads TGTGCCAGCAGCCGACAGGGTTCCTACGAGCAGTACTTC. Translated: CASSRQGSYEQYF.

This clone was observed many times. This rearrangement joins TRBV11-2 to TRBJ1-4; D gene uncertain. The germline V gene has CDR1 SGHAT and CDR2 FQNNGV. The V gene lost 2 bases and the J gene lost 6 bases, with 7 bases spanning the gap. The CDR3 contains 13 residues. The chain's CDR3 is CASSLWGDEKLFF. The CDR3 coding sequence is TGTGCCAGCAGCTTATGGGGAGATGAAAAACTGTTTTTT.

The chain uses TRBV11-2 and TRBJ2-7; D might be TRBD1 (5 bases). The length of the CDR3 is 14 residues. Germline CDR1 and CDR2: SGHAT and FQNNGV. The V gene lost 5 bases and the J gene lost 6 bases, with 17 bases spanning the gap. In DNA, the CDR3 is TGTGCCAGCAGCCTGACAGTGAGTGGACGCGAGCAGTACTTC. Translating gives CASSLTVSGREQYF. The whole variable domain, filled in from reference TRBV11-2 and TRBJ2-7, reads EAGVAQSPRYKIIEKRQSVAFWCNPISGHATLYWYQQILGQGPKLLIQFQNNGVVDDSQLPKDRFSAERLKGVDSTLKIQPAKLEDSAVYLCASSLTVSGREQYFGPGTRLTVT.